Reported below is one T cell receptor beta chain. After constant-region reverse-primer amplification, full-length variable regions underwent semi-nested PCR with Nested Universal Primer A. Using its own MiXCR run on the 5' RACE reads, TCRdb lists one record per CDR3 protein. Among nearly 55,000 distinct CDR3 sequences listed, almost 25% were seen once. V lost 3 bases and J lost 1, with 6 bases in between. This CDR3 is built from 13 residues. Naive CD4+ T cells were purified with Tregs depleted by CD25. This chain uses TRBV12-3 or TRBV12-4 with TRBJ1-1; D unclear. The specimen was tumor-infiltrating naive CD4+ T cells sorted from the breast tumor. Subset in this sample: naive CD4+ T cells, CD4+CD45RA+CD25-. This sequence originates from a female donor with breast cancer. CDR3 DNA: TGTGCCAGCAGTTTGATGGCGAACACTGAAGCTTTCTTT. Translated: CASSLMANTEAFF.